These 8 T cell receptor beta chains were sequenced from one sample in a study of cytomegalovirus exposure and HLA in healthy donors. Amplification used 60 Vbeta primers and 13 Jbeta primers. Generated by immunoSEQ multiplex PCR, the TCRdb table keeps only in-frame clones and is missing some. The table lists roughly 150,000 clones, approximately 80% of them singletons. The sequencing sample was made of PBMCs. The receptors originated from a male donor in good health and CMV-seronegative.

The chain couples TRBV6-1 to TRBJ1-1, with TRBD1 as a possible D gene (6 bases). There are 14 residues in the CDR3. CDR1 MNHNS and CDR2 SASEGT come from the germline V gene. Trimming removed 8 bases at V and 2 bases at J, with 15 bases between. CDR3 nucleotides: TGTGCCAGCGGCCTAACGGGACACAACACTGAAGCTTTCTTT. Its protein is CASGLTGHNTEAFF.

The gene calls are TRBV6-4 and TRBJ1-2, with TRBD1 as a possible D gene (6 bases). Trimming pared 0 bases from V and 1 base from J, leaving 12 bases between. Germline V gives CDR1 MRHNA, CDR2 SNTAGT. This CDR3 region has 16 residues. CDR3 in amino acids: CASSDSADRINYGYTF. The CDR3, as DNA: TGTGCCAGCAGTGACTCTGCAGACAGGATTAACTATGGCTACACCTTC.

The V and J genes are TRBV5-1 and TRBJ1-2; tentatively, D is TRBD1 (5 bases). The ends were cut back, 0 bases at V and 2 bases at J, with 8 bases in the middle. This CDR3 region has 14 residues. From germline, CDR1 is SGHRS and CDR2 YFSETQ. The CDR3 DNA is TGCGCCAGCAGCTTGGGGGGCAACAACTATGGCTACACCTTC. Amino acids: CASSLGGNNYGYTF.

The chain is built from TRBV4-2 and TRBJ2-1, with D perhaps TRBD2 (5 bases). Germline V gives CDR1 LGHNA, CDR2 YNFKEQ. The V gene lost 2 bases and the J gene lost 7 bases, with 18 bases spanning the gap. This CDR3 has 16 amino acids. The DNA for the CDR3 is TGTGCCAGCAGCCAACTCCAGGTGGGAGTAATGAATGAGCAGTTCTTC. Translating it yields CASSQLQVGVMNEQFF.

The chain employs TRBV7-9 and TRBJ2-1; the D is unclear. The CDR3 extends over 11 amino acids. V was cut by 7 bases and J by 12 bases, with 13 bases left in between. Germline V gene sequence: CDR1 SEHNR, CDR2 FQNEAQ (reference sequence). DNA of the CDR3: TGTGCCAGCAATCGAGTAGGCGGGCAGTTCTTC. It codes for CASNRVGGQFF.

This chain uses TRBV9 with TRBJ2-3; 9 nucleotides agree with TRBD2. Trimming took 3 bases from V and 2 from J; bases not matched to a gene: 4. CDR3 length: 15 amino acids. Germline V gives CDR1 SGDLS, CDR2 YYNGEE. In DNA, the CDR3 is TGTGCCAGCAGCGGGACTAGCGCATCCACAGATACGCAGTATTTT. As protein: CASSGTSASTDTQYF.

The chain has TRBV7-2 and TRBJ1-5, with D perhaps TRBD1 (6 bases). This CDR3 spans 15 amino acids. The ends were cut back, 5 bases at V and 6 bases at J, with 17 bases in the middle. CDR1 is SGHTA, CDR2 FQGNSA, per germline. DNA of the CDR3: TGTGCCAGCAGCCTGGACAGCCTTGGGACTCAGCCCCAGCATTTT. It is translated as CASSLDSLGTQPQHF.

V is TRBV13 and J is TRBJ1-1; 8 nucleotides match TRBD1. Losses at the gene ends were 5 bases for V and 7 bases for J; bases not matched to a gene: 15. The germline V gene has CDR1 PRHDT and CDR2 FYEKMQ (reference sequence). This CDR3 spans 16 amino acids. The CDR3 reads CASSESRTGRTDEAFF. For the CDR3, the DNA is TGTGCCAGCAGCGAATCGAGGACAGGGAGGACCGATGAAGCTTTCTTT.